This T cell receptor (beta chain) derives from a study of T cell repertoires in cytomegalovirus infection. Whole-study results and caveats: The ex vivo response was dominated by HLA-C-restricted CMV-specific TCR beta clonotypes.

The V gene's germline CDR1 is MDHEN and CDR2 SYDVKM. After removal of 5 bases from V and 0 bases from J, the junction contained 5 bases not matched to a gene. The CDR3 consists of 16 residues. This clonotype was found a few times. Its cognate antigen is unknown. From the reads, TCRdb called clonotypes with MiXCR, one entry per CDR3 protein. The table records about a million distinct CDR3 sequences, approximately 33% of them present only once. J is TRBJ2-5 and V is TRBV28, with 11 bases matching TRBD1. Material: cultured CD8+ T cells from PBMCs, obtained from culture after CMV antigen stimulation. The sequence derives from a human donor in good health (CMV status not recorded). Some clones in this sample may be carry-over from other donors' samples. CDR3 region: CASSPGTGGYQETQYF. CDR3 DNA sequence: TGTGCCAGCAGTCCTGGGACAGGGGGGTACCAAGAGACCCAGTACTTC.